One and the same sample provided the 8 T cell receptor beta chains below, sequenced in a study of blood T cells in healthy people across ages. Using a J-beta primer mix together with a sample-barcoded 5' primer, a second PCR was run for roughly 6 to 11 cycles. TCRdb redid the calling of the 5' RACE reads with MiXCR, one entry per CDR3 protein. The sample has roughly 830,000 distinct CDR3 sequences; 62% are singletons. The sequenced sample was blood. These receptors were obtained from a young man in good health.

J is TRBJ2-7 and V is TRBV7-9, with unresolved D. Trimming stripped 2 bases from V and 3 bases from J, with 8 bases between. Germline V gives CDR1 SEHNR, CDR2 FQNEAQ (reference sequence). This CDR3 is built from 13 residues. CDR3 protein: CASSLSGVYEQYF. Here the CDR3 DNA reads TGTGCCAGCAGCTTAAGTGGGGTCTACGAGCAGTACTTC.

This rearrangement joins TRBV18 to TRBJ1-2; 7 nucleotides line up with TRBD1. Germline V lookup: CDR1 KGHSH, CDR2 LQKENI. V dropped 2 bases and J dropped 7; count of bases not matched to a gene: 19. The CDR3 length is 18 residues. The CDR3 reads CASSPMEASLTGKSGYTF. The CDR3 nucleotides read TGTGCCAGCTCACCAATGGAAGCCTCCCTGACAGGGAAAAGTGGCTACACCTTC.

The chain combines TRBV4-3 with TRBJ1-1; D remains unclear. V was shortened by 3 bases and J by 5 bases, with 16 bases between the two germline ends. This CDR3 spans 15 amino acids. Per the germline V gene, CDR1 is LGHNA and CDR2 is YSLEER. The CDR3 DNA reads TGCGCCAGCAGCCAGGTGGCGGGGTCGGGGACTGAAGCTTTCTTT. Protein product: CASSQVAGSGTEAFF.

The V and J genes are TRBV3-1 and TRBJ2-1; D possibly uses TRBD1 or TRBD2 (5 bases each). The CDR3 extends over 13 amino acids. V was clipped by 3 bases and J by 13 bases, with 16 bases between them. CDR1 is LGHDT, CDR2 YNNKEL, per germline (reference sequence). CDR3 nucleotide sequence: TGTGCCAGCAGCCAGGGGGACGATCAGGGACAGTTCTTC. It encodes CASSQGDDQGQFF.

To note about this clonotype: The junction differs from germline at one of its ends, possibly a read error. This chain links TRBV6-6 with TRBJ2-1; D ambiguous. CDR3 length: 12 residues. Germline assignment: CDR1 MNHNY and CDR2 SVGAGI (reference sequence). The CDR3 region is CASSNSVGEQFF. Here the CDR3 DNA reads TGTGCCAGCAGTAACTCCGTGGGGGAGCAGTTCTTC.

This chain joins TRBV27 and TRBJ1-2; D perhaps matches TRBD1 (6 bases). The V gene's germline CDR1 is MNHEY and CDR2 SMNVEV (reference sequence). Trimming stripped 2 bases from V and 4 bases from J, with 11 bases between. The CDR3 is 14 amino acids. The CDR3 here is CASSLNGGPYGYTF. CDR3 sequence (DNA): TGTGCCAGCAGTTTAAATGGGGGCCCCTATGGCTACACCTTC.

The chain carries TRBV2 and TRBJ2-5; 11 bases line up with TRBD2. This CDR3 is 15 amino acids long. Germline assignment: CDR1 SNHLY and CDR2 FYNNEI. Unmatched junction bases numbered 10, after V lost 8 bases and J lost 5 bases. DNA of the CDR3: TGTGCCAGCTTTATGACTAGCGGGGTCGGGGAGACCCAGTACTTC. Protein product: CASFMTSGVGETQYF.

This clonotype has ten or more counts. The CDR3 region is CASSPRTGKESEQFF. In nucleotides, the CDR3 is TGCGCCAGCAGCCCGAGGACAGGGAAAGAAAGTGAGCAGTTCTTC. The chain is built from TRBV5-1 and TRBJ2-1; 8 bases fit TRBD1. This CDR3 spans 15 amino acids. Germline trimming cut 4 bases from V and 9 bases from J; bases unmatched to any gene: 12. Per the germline V gene, CDR1 is SGHRS and CDR2 is YFSETQ.